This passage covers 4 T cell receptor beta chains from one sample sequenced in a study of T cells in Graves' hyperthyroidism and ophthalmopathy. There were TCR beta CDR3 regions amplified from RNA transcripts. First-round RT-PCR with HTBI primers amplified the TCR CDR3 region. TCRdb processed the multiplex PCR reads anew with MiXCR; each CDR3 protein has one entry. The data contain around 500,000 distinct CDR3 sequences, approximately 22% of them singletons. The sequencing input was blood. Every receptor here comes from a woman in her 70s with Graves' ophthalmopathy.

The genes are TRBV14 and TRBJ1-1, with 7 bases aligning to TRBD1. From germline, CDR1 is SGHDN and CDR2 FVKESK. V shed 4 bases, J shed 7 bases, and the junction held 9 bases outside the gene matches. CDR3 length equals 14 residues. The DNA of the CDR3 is TGTGCCAGCAGCCCGAGACAGGGTAAGATTGAAGCTTTCTTT. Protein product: CASSPRQGKIEAFF.

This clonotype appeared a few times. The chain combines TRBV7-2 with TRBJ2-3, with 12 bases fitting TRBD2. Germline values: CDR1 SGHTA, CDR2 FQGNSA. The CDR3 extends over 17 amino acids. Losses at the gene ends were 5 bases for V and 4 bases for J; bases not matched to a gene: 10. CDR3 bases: TGTGCCAGCAGCCCGGGGGCCCTAGCGGGAGGGCCAGATACGCAGTATTTT. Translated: CASSPGALAGGPDTQYF.

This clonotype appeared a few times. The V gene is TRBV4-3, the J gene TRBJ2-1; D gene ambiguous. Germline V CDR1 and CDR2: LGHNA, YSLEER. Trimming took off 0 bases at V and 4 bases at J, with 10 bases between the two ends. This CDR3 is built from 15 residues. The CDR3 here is CASSQELGPYNEQFF. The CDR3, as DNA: TGCGCCAGCAGCCAAGAATTAGGACCTTACAATGAGCAGTTCTTC.

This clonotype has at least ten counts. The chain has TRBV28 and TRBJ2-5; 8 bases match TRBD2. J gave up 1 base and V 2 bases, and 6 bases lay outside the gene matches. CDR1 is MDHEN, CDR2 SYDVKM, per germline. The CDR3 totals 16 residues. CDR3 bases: TGTGCCAGCAGTTTACCCACGGGGGGGACCCAAGAGACCCAGTACTTC. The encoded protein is CASSLPTGGTQETQYF.